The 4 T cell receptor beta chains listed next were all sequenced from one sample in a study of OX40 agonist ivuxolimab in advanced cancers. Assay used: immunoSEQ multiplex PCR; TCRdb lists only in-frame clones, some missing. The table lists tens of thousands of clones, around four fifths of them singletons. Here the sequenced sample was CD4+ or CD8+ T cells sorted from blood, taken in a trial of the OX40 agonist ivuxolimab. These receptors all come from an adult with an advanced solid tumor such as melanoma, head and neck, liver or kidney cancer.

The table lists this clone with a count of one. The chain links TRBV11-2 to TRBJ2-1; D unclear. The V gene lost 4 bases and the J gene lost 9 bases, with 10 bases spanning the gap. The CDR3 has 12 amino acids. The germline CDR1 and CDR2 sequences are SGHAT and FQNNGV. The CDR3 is CASSSESPEQFF. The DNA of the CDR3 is TGTGCCAGCAGCTCAGAAAGTCCTGAGCAGTTCTTC.

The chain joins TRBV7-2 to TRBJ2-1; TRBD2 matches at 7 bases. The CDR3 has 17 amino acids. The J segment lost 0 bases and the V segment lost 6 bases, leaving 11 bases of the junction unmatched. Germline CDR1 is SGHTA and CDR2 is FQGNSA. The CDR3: CASRPPRRGTSYNEQFF. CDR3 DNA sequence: TGTGCCAGCAGGCCGCCCCGGCGGGGGACCTCCTACAATGAGCAGTTCTTC.

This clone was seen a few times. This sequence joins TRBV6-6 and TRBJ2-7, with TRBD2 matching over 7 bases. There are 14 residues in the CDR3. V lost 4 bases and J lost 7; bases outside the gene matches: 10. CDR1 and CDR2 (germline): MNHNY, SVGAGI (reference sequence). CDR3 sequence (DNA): TGTGCCAGCAGTTTCGCCGGGACGGGGGGAGAGCAGTACTTC. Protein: CASSFAGTGGEQYF.

The CDR3 region is CASSQDVAGSWDNEQFF. As DNA, the CDR3 is TGCGCCAGCAGCCAAGATGTAGCAGGGAGTTGGGACAATGAGCAGTTCTTC. The V and J genes are TRBV4-3 and TRBJ2-1; possibly TRBD1 or TRBD2 for D (5 bases each). In germline, CDR1 is LGHNA, CDR2 YSLEER. Trimming took off 0 bases at V and 5 bases at J, with 17 bases between the two ends. CDR3 length: 17 amino acids.